A single sample is the source of the 25 T cell receptor beta chains below, sequenced in a study of shared clonotypes between healthy human individuals. Method: immunoSEQ multiplex PCR; TCRdb's copy keeps in-frame clones and lacks some. The data hold roughly 2 million clones, with 90% to 95% observed a single time. Material for sequencing was naive CD4+ T cells sorted from blood. Subset defined: CD45RA+ positively selected. The receptors here all came from a man between 18 and 29 years old in good health.

The rearrangement links TRBV6-6 to TRBJ2-6; 7 bases agree with TRBD1. CDR3 size: 14 residues. Losses at the gene ends were 5 bases for V and 5 bases for J; bases not matched to a gene: 3. Germline-derived CDR1 and CDR2 are MNHNY and SVGAGI (reference sequence). CDR3 DNA sequence: TGTGCCAGCAGTACAGGGGTGAGGGCCAACGTCCTGACTTTC. This gives the protein CASSTGVRANVLTF.

This chain uses TRBV7-2 with TRBJ2-1; 9 bases align to TRBD2. CDR1 and CDR2 from the germline V gene are SGHTA and FQGNSA. There are 16 residues in the CDR3. After removal of 5 bases from V and 3 bases from J, the junction contained 8 bases not matched to a gene. The CDR3 is CASSPRGTSSYNEQFF. Here the CDR3 DNA reads TGTGCCAGCAGCCCCCGGGGGACTAGCAGCTACAATGAGCAGTTCTTC.

The chain employs TRBV6-5 and TRBJ2-7, with TRBD1 matching 8 bases. The J segment lost 6 bases and the V segment lost 2 bases, leaving 9 bases of the junction unmatched. The CDR3 has 15 amino acids. The germline V gene has CDR1 MNHEY and CDR2 SVGAGI. Here the CDR3 reads CASSYTRGLPTEQYF. CDR3 DNA sequence: TGTGCCAGCAGTTACACCAGGGGGCTTCCCACCGAGCAGTACTTC.

The CDR3 DNA follows: TGTGCCAGCAGCTTAGGAACAGGGGCGACCTATGGCTACACCTTC. Its translation: CASSLGTGATYGYTF. The chain links TRBV7-3 to TRBJ1-2; 7 bases match TRBD1. The CDR3 is 15 residues long. Germline V CDR1 and CDR2: SGHTA, FQGTGA. J was trimmed by 4 bases and V by 2 bases; bases with no gene match: 7.

The rearrangement uses TRBV9 and TRBJ2-2; 7 positions match TRBD2. Per the germline V gene, CDR1 is SGDLS and CDR2 is YYNGEE. V was clipped by 4 bases and J by 1 base; unmatched bases: 10. The CDR3 loop spans 17 amino acids. This CDR3 reads CASSSRSGTKNTGELFF. The CDR3 DNA reads as TGTGCCAGCAGCTCGAGATCCGGGACTAAGAACACCGGGGAGCTGTTTTTT.

The chain joins TRBV7-2 to TRBJ2-7, with 8 bases fitting TRBD2. Germline V lookup: CDR1 SGHTA, CDR2 FQGNSA. The CDR3 consists of 13 residues. The ends lost 8 bases at V and 7 bases at J; junction bases unmatched: 10. The CDR3 is CASRSGGAQEQYF. CDR3 nucleotide sequence: TGTGCCAGCCGCTCGGGGGGGGCGCAAGAGCAGTACTTC.

The chain recombines TRBV6-5 with TRBJ2-6; TRBD1 is a possible D gene (5 bases). This CDR3 has 14 residues. V lost 8 bases and J lost 3, with 11 bases in between. From germline, CDR1 is MNHEY and CDR2 SVGAGI. CDR3 sequence (DNA): TGTGCCAGCTACAGGAACGATGGGGCCAACGTCCTGACTTTC. Protein product: CASYRNDGANVLTF.

The genes are TRBV7-6 and TRBJ1-1; possibly TRBD1 for D (5 bases). The germline gives CDR1 SGHVS, CDR2 FNYEAQ. V lost 2 bases to trimming and J lost 6 bases, with 7 bases between them. The CDR3 runs to 12 residues. In DNA, the CDR3 is TGTGCCAGCAGCTTAACAGGTGCTGAAGCTTTCTTT. Protein sequence: CASSLTGAEAFF.

The gene calls are TRBV10-3 and TRBJ2-7; 9 nucleotides line up with TRBD1. Per germline, CDR1 ENHRY and CDR2 SYGVKD. J lost 5 bases, V lost 6 bases, and 8 bases had no gene match. CDR3 length: 14 amino acids. For the CDR3, the DNA is TGTGCCATCAGAGAAAAGACAGGGGGTGACGAGCAGTACTTC. Translating it yields CAIREKTGGDEQYF.

The rearrangement joins TRBV28 to TRBJ2-7, with a tentative D call TRBD1 (6 bases). CDR3 length: 13 amino acids. Looked up from germline, CDR1 is MDHEN and CDR2 is SYDVKM. V was trimmed by 5 bases and J by 4 bases, leaving 12 bases between them. CDR3 loop: CASSALQGYEQYF. The CDR3 nucleotides read TGTGCCAGCAGTGCGCTACAGGGTTACGAGCAGTACTTC.

The chain has TRBV7-2 and TRBJ1-1, with 9 bases identical to TRBD1. Germline V lookup: CDR1 SGHTA, CDR2 FQGNSA. The CDR3 loop spans 15 amino acids. The ends lost 5 bases at V and 5 bases at J; junction bases unmatched: 9. The CDR3 sequence: CASSVGQGRGTEAFF. The CDR3 bases are TGTGCCAGCAGCGTGGGACAGGGAAGGGGAACTGAAGCTTTCTTT.

In the case of this clone: Other DNA variants within this sample encode the same CDR3. This chain links TRBV5-1 with TRBJ2-3; D unresolved. The CDR3 has 12 residues. V was shortened by 0 bases and J by 4 bases, with 3 bases between the two germline ends. Germline CDR1 reads SGHRS; CDR2 reads YFSETQ. CDR3 amino acids: CASSLAADTQYF. The DNA of the CDR3 is TGCGCCAGCAGCTTGGCCGCAGATACGCAGTATTTT. The complete variable domain, with remaining parts taken from reference TRBV5-1 and TRBJ2-3, reads KAGVTQTPRYLIKTRGQQVTLSCSPISGHRSVSWYQQTPGQGLQFLFEYFSETQRNKGNFPGRFSGRQFSNSRSEMNVSTLELGDSALYLCASSLAADTQYFGPGTRLTVL.

The chain joins TRBV21-1 to TRBJ2-3; the DNA was not compared with TRBD2, the D call given in the table. TRBV21-1 is flagged as a pseudogene. The CDR3 covers 14 residues. The CDR3 nucleotides are TGTGCCAGCAGTAGCGGGAAGGATGAGGATACGCAGTATTTT. Translating gives CASSSGKDEDTQYF.

The chain carries TRBV6-1 and TRBJ1-4, with D possibly matching TRBD1 (6 bases). The CDR3 runs 15 residues. Trimming pared 6 bases from V and 2 bases from J, leaving 13 bases between. Per germline, CDR1 MNHNS and CDR2 SASEGT. CDR3 amino acids: CASRGQSATNEKLFF. The CDR3 DNA reads as TGTGCCAGCAGAGGACAGTCGGCGACTAATGAAAAACTGTTTTTT.

The rearrangement uses TRBV19 and TRBJ2-7, with D tentatively TRBD1 (5 bases). V was clipped by 6 bases and J by 2 bases, with 11 bases between them. The CDR3 totals 13 residues. Germline CDR1 LNHDA, CDR2 SQIVND (reference sequence). The CDR3 nucleotides are TGTGCCAGTAGCCGGACATTGCCCTACGAGCAGTACTTC. Translation: CASSRTLPYEQYF.

The chain joins TRBV7-3 to TRBJ2-2; the match to TRBD1 covers 9 bases. CDR3 length equals 16 residues. Germline CDR1 is SGHTA and CDR2 is FQGTGA. J gave up 7 bases and V 5 bases, and 11 bases lay outside the gene matches. This CDR3 reads CASSQEPGQGIGELFF. DNA of the CDR3: TGTGCCAGCAGCCAAGAGCCAGGACAGGGGATCGGGGAGCTGTTTTTT.

This chain joins TRBV7-6 and TRBJ2-5; D is undetermined. V shed 1 base and J shed 4 bases, with 10 bases lying between them. The CDR3 is made up of 14 amino acids. The germline CDR1 and CDR2 sequences are SGHVS and FNYEAQ. The CDR3 DNA reads as TGTGCCAGCAGCTTAGGGGGTAGCTTAGAGACCCAGTACTTC. Its protein is CASSLGGSLETQYF.

The chain links TRBV18 to TRBJ1-2; a weak D match, TRBD1 (6 bases). Trimming cost V 2 bases and J 4 bases, with 17 bases left between them. The germline CDR1 and CDR2 sequences are KGHSH and LQKENI. This CDR3 has 16 amino acids. The CDR3 nucleotides are TGTGCCAGCTCACCAGACTCGGGGGGCTCAGGCTATGGCTACACCTTC. This encodes CASSPDSGGSGYGYTF.

The V gene is TRBV4-1, the J gene TRBJ1-6; no clear D. The ends were cut back, 3 bases at V and 7 bases at J, with 16 bases in the middle. Germline CDR1 MGHRA, CDR2 YSYEKL. The CDR3 sequence is 16 residues long. The CDR3 DNA sequence: TGCGCCAGCAGCCACGCTACTGGGGTGTGGAATTCACCCCTCCACTTT. This encodes CASSHATGVWNSPLHF.

The chain couples TRBV11-2 to TRBJ1-2, with D maybe TRBD1 (6 bases). This CDR3 has 13 residues. V was shortened by 4 bases and J by 6 bases, with 12 bases between the two germline ends. From germline, CDR1 is SGHAT and CDR2 FQNNGV. The CDR3 spells CASSYRGGDGYTF. The CDR3, as DNA: TGTGCCAGCAGCTACCGGGGGGGCGATGGCTACACCTTC.

This chain joins TRBV7-8 and TRBJ1-5, with D tentatively TRBD1 (5 bases). The germline V gene encodes CDR1 SGHVS and CDR2 FQNEAQ. Trimming stripped 4 bases from V and 6 bases from J, with 19 bases between. The CDR3 extends over 16 amino acids. The CDR3 protein is CASSSGREGFTQPQHF. CDR3 sequence (DNA): TGTGCCAGCAGCTCGGGGCGAGAGGGATTTACTCAGCCCCAGCATTTT.

The gene calls are TRBV28 and TRBJ2-7; 7 bases agree with TRBD2. CDR3 length: 13 residues. After removal of 8 bases from V and 5 bases from J, the junction contained 9 bases not matched to a gene. The germline V gene has CDR1 MDHEN and CDR2 SYDVKM. The CDR3 loop reads CASHSGGSDEQYF. CDR3 nucleotides: TGTGCCAGCCACTCGGGGGGAAGTGACGAGCAGTACTTC. Using reference TRBV28 and TRBJ2-7 for the parts outside the CDR3, the full variable domain is DVKVTQSSRYLVKRTGEKVFLECVQDMDHENMFWYRQDPGLGLRLIYFSYDVKMKEKGDIPEGYSVSREKKERFSLILESASTNQTSMYLCASHSGGSDEQYFGPGTRLTVT.

The V and J genes are TRBV4-1 and TRBJ1-4; D is uncertain. Trimming pared 1 base from V and 4 bases from J, leaving 10 bases between. The germline gives CDR1 MGHRA, CDR2 YSYEKL. The CDR3 spans 15 residues. For the CDR3, the DNA is TGCGCCAGCAGCCAAGGAAGCAGCTATAATGAAAAACTGTTTTTT. This codes for CASSQGSSYNEKLFF.

Comments on this clone: The sample has other DNA sequences that encode this CDR3 too. The chain has TRBV5-1 and TRBJ2-3; 10 bases are shared with TRBD2. The CDR3 loop spans 16 amino acids. Trimming removed 3 bases from V and 2 bases from J; junction bases left unmatched: 6. Germline-derived CDR1 and CDR2 are SGHRS and YFSETQ. Here the CDR3 DNA reads TGCGCCAGCAGCTCACCCAGCGGGGGGGCCACAGATACGCAGTATTTT. This sequence encodes CASSSPSGGATDTQYF.

The gene calls are TRBV5-4 and TRBJ2-7; the match to TRBD1 covers 7 bases. Germline CDR1 is SGHNT and CDR2 is YYREEE (reference sequence). Germline trimming cut 4 bases from V and 2 bases from J; bases unmatched to any gene: 9. The CDR3 is 15 amino acids. The CDR3 nucleotides read TGTGCCAGCAGCGCCAGCCGGGACAGAGCCTACGAGCAGTACTTC. This codes for CASSASRDRAYEQYF.